What follows is one TCR beta chain and its context. What it recognizes is unknown. Between the trimmed V and J ends, which lost 1 base and 1 base, there was a span of 12 bases. From germline, CDR1 is LGHNA and CDR2 YNFKEQ. The CDR3 is made up of 16 amino acids. The sample comes from a study of T cell repertoires in cytomegalovirus infection. For the study at large: It was recently identified HLA-C-restricted and well-studied HLA-B-restricted CMV epitopes that the study used. Findings and caveats of the study: HLA-C-restricted TCR beta clonotypes specific for CMV led the ex vivo response.

Via MiXCR, TCRdb re-called the reads, giving one row per CDR3 protein. The sample holds about 920,000 distinct CDR3 sequences, approximately 32% seen once. The V call is TRBV4-2, the J call TRBJ2-3; tentatively, D is TRBD1 or TRBD2 (5 bases each). The receptor comes from a human donor in good health (CMV status not recorded). Some clones in this sample may be carry-over from other donors' samples. The sample here was cultured CD8+ T cells from PBMCs, taken from culture after CMV antigen stimulation. The CDR3 reads CASSQGDGVGTDTQYF. As DNA, the CDR3 is TGTGCCAGCAGCCAAGGGGACGGGGTTGGCACAGATACGCAGTATTTT.